The rows below give T cell receptor beta chains drawn from one sample of a study of molecular identifiers for immune sequencing clone quantification. TCRdb recomputed calls from the PCR reads with MiXCR, one row per CDR3 protein. Counted here are a few hundred thousand distinct CDR3 sequences, roughly 26% occurring once; the ten biggest clones make up 0.7% to 0.9%. Sequencing was performed on naive CD8+ T cells from blood, with Jurkat cell RNA spiked in. These receptors were collected from a human donor in good health. Some libraries in this study had Jurkat cell RNA spiked in. The CDR3 runs from the conserved cysteine through the conserved F or W. Fields, in order: CDR3 length, D gene, clone size, V gene, J gene, CDR3 protein, CDR3 DNA. The D gene is left open where the match is weak. A clone size is listed for some rows: how often the clone was seen (once, few, many), or a class if it is expanded.

16	NA	NA	TRBV27	TRBJ2-1	CASSPGQSYWNYEQFF	TGTGCCAGCAGTCCCGGACAGAGTTATTGGAACTATGAGCAGTTCTTC
15	TRBD2	many	TRBV4-3	TRBJ2-7	CASSQGASGTYEQYF	TGCGCCAGCAGCCAAGGGGCTAGCGGTACCTACGAGCAGTACTTC
15	TRBD2	few	TRBV6-5	TRBJ2-5	CASSYSPAGEETQYF	TGTGCCAGCAGTTACTCCCCAGCGGGGGAAGAGACCCAGTACTTC
15	NA	NA	TRBV5-1	TRBJ2-7	CASSLVPRQENEQYF	TGCGCCAGCAGCTTGGTCCCCCGACAGGAGAACGAGCAGTACTTC
15	TRBD1	NA	TRBV4-3	TRBJ1-2	CASSQGTGTGGGYTF	TGCGCCAGCAGCCAAGGAACCGGGACAGGGGGCGGCTACACCTTC
15	NA	few	TRBV4-1	TRBJ1-4	CASSPGGGWSEKLFF	TGCGCCAGCAGCCCTGGGGGGGGTTGGAGTGAAAAACTGTTTTTT
13	NA	NA	TRBV6-2/TRBV6-3	TRBJ2-7	CASSSQRAHEQYF	TGTGCCAGCAGCTCCCAAAGGGCCCACGAGCAGTACTTC
16	TRBD2	NA	TRBV3-1	TRBJ2-7	CASRPQRGGSDAAPSF	TGTGCCAGCCGCCCCCAGCGCGGCGGGAGTGATGCCGCGCCGTCCTTC
14	NA	NA	TRBV30	TRBJ2-7	CAWFSEGSSYEQYF	TGTGCCTGGTTCAGTGAGGGGAGCTCCTACGAGCAGTACTTC
15	NA	many	TRBV12-3/TRBV12-4	TRBJ1-1	CASSFPTGGATEAFF	TGTGCCAGCAGTTTCCCCACGGGGGGAGCCACTGAAGCTTTCTTT
16	TRBD2	NA	TRBV9	TRBJ2-2	CASSVGLAMNTGELFF	TGTGCCAGCAGCGTAGGACTAGCGATGAACACCGGGGAGCTGTTTTTT
14	NA	few	TRBV27	TRBJ2-7	CASSPGAGTYEQYF	TGTGCCAGCAGTCCCGGGGCAGGGACATACGAGCAGTACTTC
16	TRBD1	few	TRBV6-6	TRBJ1-5	CASSYEVRGNNQPQHF	TGTGCCAGCAGTTACGAGGTCAGGGGGAACAATCAGCCCCAGCATTTT
19	NA	many	TRBV4-3	TRBJ1-5	CASSHHFSLEMPSHQPQHF	TGCGCCAGCAGCCACCACTTCTCGCTGGAGATGCCCTCCCATCAGCCCCAGCATTTT
17	NA	few	TRBV11-3	TRBJ1-5	CASSLDRTGTPNQPQHF	TGTGCCAGCAGCTTAGATCGCACCGGGACACCGAATCAGCCCCAGCATTTT
14	TRBD1	NA	TRBV20-1	TRBJ2-7	CSAIHRDRMLEQYF	TGCAGTGCTATCCACCGGGACAGGATGCTCGAGCAGTACTTC
15	NA	NA	TRBV7-3	TRBJ2-1	CASSLGIGSYNEQFF	TGTGCCAGCAGCTTGGGGATAGGGTCCTACAATGAGCAGTTCTTC
18	TRBD2	once	TRBV19	TRBJ2-3	CASSPGLAGGQVADTQYF	TGTGCCAGTAGTCCCGGACTAGCGGGGGGGCAGGTCGCAGATACGCAGTATTTT
13	NA	few	TRBV30	TRBJ1-1	CAWTSGGQFEAFF	TGTGCCTGGACCTCAGGCGGGCAGTTTGAAGCTTTCTTT
15	TRBD1	few	TRBV13	TRBJ2-5	CASSLRQGAEETQYF	TGTGCCAGCAGCCTACGACAGGGGGCCGAGGAGACCCAGTACTTC
14	NA	NA	TRBV7-3	TRBJ2-7	CASSSPPPNYKQYF	TGTGCCAGCAGCTCCCCTCCCCCAAACTACAAGCAGTACTTC
14	NA	few	TRBV20-1	TRBJ1-1	CSARGGVINTEAFF	TGCAGTGCCAGGGGTGGGGTGATAAACACTGAAGCTTTCTTT
11	NA	many	TRBV2	TRBJ1-1	CASSEALGAFF	TGTGCCAGCAGTGAAGCGCTTGGAGCTTTCTTT
15	TRBD1	many	TRBV27	TRBJ2-7	CASSLLGTGGYEQYF	TGTGCCAGCAGTTTATTGGGGACAGGGGGCTACGAGCAGTACTTC
16	NA	once	TRBV7-9	TRBJ2-1	CASSSSSATPTMKQFF	TGTGCCAGCAGCTCCTCTAGCGCTACACCTACAATGAAGCAGTTCTTC
21	TRBD2	NA	TRBV7-2	TRBJ2-4	CASSKSISRLAGGINKNIQYF	TGTGCCAGCAGCAAGTCGATAAGTCGACTAGCGGGAGGGATTAACAAAAACATTCAGTACTTC
16	TRBD2	NA	TRBV5-6	TRBJ2-1	CASSLVRGGTYNEQFF	TGTGCCAGCAGCTTGGTGCGGGGGGGTACCTACAATGAGCAGTTCTTC
16	TRBD2	NA	TRBV20-1	TRBJ2-3	CSARRLAGGPADTQYF	TGCAGTGCACGGAGACTAGCGGGGGGGCCCGCAGATACGCAGTATTTT
15	NA	few	TRBV27	TRBJ2-3	CASSLVGGAPDTQYF	TGTGCCAGCAGTTTAGTGGGGGGGGCCCCAGATACGCAGTATTTT
15	TRBD2	many	TRBV29-1	TRBJ2-2	CSVQPSGRAAGELFF	TGCAGCGTCCAACCGAGCGGGAGGGCCGCCGGGGAGCTGTTTTTT
16	TRBD2	NA	TRBV9	TRBJ2-5	CASSVDRLAGVETQYF	TGTGCCAGCAGCGTAGATCGACTAGCGGGGGTTGAGACCCAGTACTTC
14	NA	many	TRBV12-3/TRBV12-4	TRBJ2-5	CASSLAGWEETQYF	TGTGCCAGCAGTTTAGCTGGGTGGGAAGAGACCCAGTACTTC
17	TRBD1	many	TRBV19	TRBJ2-6	CASSIGPTGAGANVLTF	TGTGCCAGTAGTATAGGTCCCACAGGGGCTGGGGCCAACGTCCTGACTTTC
16	NA	few	TRBV28	TRBJ2-1	CASSFPPGVSYNEQFF	TGTGCCAGCAGTTTCCCCCCCGGGGTTTCCTACAATGAGCAGTTCTTC
12	NA	many	TRBV30	TRBJ2-5	CAWSILKETQYF	TGTGCCTGGAGTATCTTAAAAGAGACCCAGTACTTC
17	TRBD1	NA	TRBV7-9	TRBJ1-1	CASRHPGQGYSDTEAFF	TGTGCCAGCAGGCATCCGGGACAGGGGTACTCAGACACTGAAGCTTTCTTT
18	NA	many	TRBV5-5	TRBJ2-7	CASSLPQTVYQSVYEQYF	TGTGCCAGCAGCTTGCCCCAGACAGTTTATCAGTCCGTGTACGAGCAGTACTTC
13	TRBD1	many	TRBV4-3	TRBJ2-3	CASKGTGADTQYF	TGCGCCAGCAAAGGGACAGGAGCAGATACGCAGTATTTT
14	TRBD1	few	TRBV4-1	TRBJ2-1	CASSPGQGFDEQFF	TGCGCCAGCAGCCCGGGACAGGGTTTCGATGAGCAGTTCTTC
14	NA	NA	TRBV4-1	TRBJ2-7	CASSPGTISYEQYF	TGCGCCAGCAGCCCGGGGACAATCTCCTACGAGCAGTACTTC
14	NA	many	TRBV20-1	TRBJ1-5	CSAREQGFYQPQHF	TGCAGTGCTAGAGAACAGGGATTCTATCAGCCCCAGCATTTT
17	NA	few	TRBV9	TRBJ2-3	CASSVQGREVFTDTQYF	TGTGCCAGCAGCGTTCAAGGCAGGGAGGTTTTCACAGATACGCAGTATTTT
14	NA	many	TRBV25-1	TRBJ2-2	CASSELESSGELFF	TGTGCCAGCAGTGAACTGGAATCTTCCGGGGAGCTGTTTTTT
15	NA	many	TRBV7-9	TRBJ2-3	CASSYLGTSTDTQYF	TGTGCCAGCAGCTATTTGGGGACCAGCACAGATACGCAGTATTTT
17	NA	once	TRBV5-3	TRBJ2-3	CASSQLMDYLRIDTQYF	TGTGCCAGCAGCCAATTGATGGACTACTTAAGGATAGATACGCAGTATTTT
13	NA	many	TRBV7-2	TRBJ1-5	CASSLGGQQPQHF	TGTGCCAGCAGCTTAGGGGGCCAACAACCCCAGCATTTT
16	TRBD1	few	TRBV20-1	TRBJ1-6	CSAITGVRPYNSPLHF	TGCAGTGCCATAACAGGGGTTCGTCCCTATAATTCACCCCTCCACTTT
14	NA	NA	TRBV12-3/TRBV12-4	TRBJ1-1	CASSQTRVNTEAFF	TGTGCCAGCAGTCAAACTCGGGTGAACACTGAAGCTTTCTTT
16	TRBD2	few	TRBV7-6	TRBJ2-5	CASSGRLAGKEETQYF	TGTGCCAGCAGCGGTAGGCTAGCGGGAAAGGAAGAGACCCAGTACTTC
14	NA	many	TRBV6-2/TRBV6-3	TRBJ1-5	CASSYGGTFQPQHF	TGTGCCAGCAGTTACGGAGGGACGTTTCAGCCCCAGCATTTT
19	TRBD1	many	TRBV5-1	TRBJ1-1	CASSLVGTGLLGGNTEAFF	TGCGCCAGCAGCTTGGTAGGGACAGGGCTCCTAGGTGGAAACACTGAAGCTTTCTTT
13	NA	NA	TRBV19	TRBJ2-3	CASTWTSTDTQYF	TGTGCCAGTACCTGGACTAGCACAGATACGCAGTATTTT